The 13 T cell receptor beta chains given below trace back to one sample, sequenced in a study of cytomegalovirus exposure and HLA in healthy donors. A multiplex PCR was run with 60 Vbeta primers and 13 Jbeta primers. Assay used: immunoSEQ multiplex PCR; TCRdb lists only in-frame clones, some missing. The table includes around 100,000 clones, around 84% detected once. Sequences were obtained from PBMCs. All receptors come from a man aged 18 to 29 in good health and CMV-seronegative.

This clone has only a few counts. The gene calls are TRBV11-3 and TRBJ2-7, with a possible D match to TRBD1 (6 bases). CDR1 SGHNT and CDR2 YENEEA come from the germline V gene. V lost 5 bases to trimming and J lost 4 bases, with 18 bases between them. The CDR3 consists of 15 residues. The CDR3 loop reads CASSINRDTAYEQYF. In DNA form, the CDR3 reads TGTGCCAGCAGCATCAACCGGGACACCGCTTACGAGCAGTACTTC. The whole variable domain, filled in from reference TRBV11-3 and TRBJ2-7, reads EAGVVQSPRYKIIEKKQPVAFWCNPISGHNTLYWYLQNLGQGPELLIRYENEEAVDDSQLPKDRFSAERLKGVDSTLKIQPAELGDSAVYLCASSINRDTAYEQYFGPGTRLTVT.

The CDR3 spells CASIRLGHPNFPSGNTIYF. The CDR3 nucleotides are TGTGCCAGCATCCGATTGGGACATCCGAACTTTCCCTCTGGAAACACCATATATTTT. J is TRBJ1-3 and V is TRBV11-3; TRBD1 is a possible D gene (6 bases). V was shortened by 7 bases and J by 0 bases, with 25 bases between the two germline ends. Per germline, CDR1 SGHNT and CDR2 YENEEA. CDR3 length: 19 amino acids. The full variable domain, its missing parts supplied by reference TRBV11-3 and TRBJ1-3, is EAGVVQSPRYKIIEKKQPVAFWCNPISGHNTLYWYLQNLGQGPELLIRYENEEAVDDSQLPKDRFSAERLKGVDSTLKIQPAELGDSAVYLCASIRLGHPNFPSGNTIYFGEGSWLTVV.

This clone was counted only a few times. The rearrangement links TRBV7-2 to TRBJ2-7; the D gene is possibly TRBD2 (6 bases). V was trimmed by 0 bases and J by 3 bases, leaving 18 bases between them. The CDR3 is 17 residues long. Per germline, CDR1 SGHTA and CDR2 FQGNSA. CDR3 coding DNA: TGTGCCAGCAGCTTAGCTCGCCTGGAGGGAGGCAACTACGAGCAGTACTTC. It yields the protein CASSLARLEGGNYEQYF.

This clone came up once. The rearrangement links TRBV18 to TRBJ1-1; D unresolved. The CDR3 is 12 residues long. The V gene lost 6 bases and the J gene lost 6 bases, with 11 bases spanning the gap. Germline loops: CDR1 KGHSH, CDR2 LQKENI. CDR3 DNA: TGTGCCAGCTCCCACGACTGGCCTGAAGCTTTCTTT. Protein sequence: CASSHDWPEAFF.

The rearrangement joins TRBV28 to TRBJ2-7; TRBD1 might be the D (5 bases). Trimming left V 2 bases short and J 4 bases short, with 12 bases between. Germline lookup yields CDR1 MDHEN and CDR2 SYDVKM. The CDR3 is 14 amino acids. The CDR3 DNA is TGTGCCAGCAGTTTACCAGGGCCAGGGTACGAGCAGTACTTC. This sequence encodes CASSLPGPGYEQYF. The entire variable domain, with the rest obtained from reference TRBV28 and TRBJ2-7, is as follows: DVKVTQSSRYLVKRTGEKVFLECVQDMDHENMFWYRQDPGLGLRLIYFSYDVKMKEKGDIPEGYSVSREKKERFSLILESASTNQTSMYLCASSLPGPGYEQYFGPGTRLTVT.

The J gene is TRBJ1-1, the V gene TRBV28, with 10 bases lining up with TRBD1. After removal of 5 bases from V and 7 bases from J, the junction contained 10 bases not matched to a gene. CDR1 is MDHEN, CDR2 SYDVKM, per germline. The CDR3 is made up of 15 amino acids. The CDR3 region has the DNA TGTGCCAGCAGTCCAAGAGGGACAGGGGCCCTTGAAGCTTTCTTT. Its protein is CASSPRGTGALEAFF.

In nucleotides, the CDR3 is TGTGCCAGCAGTCTACAGGGCTTTGGAAACACCATATATTTT. Translating gives CASSLQGFGNTIYF. The chain employs TRBV28 and TRBJ1-3; weak D call: TRBD1 (6 bases). Germline V gene sequence: CDR1 MDHEN, CDR2 SYDVKM. This CDR3 is 14 amino acids long. V was shortened by 5 bases and J by 3 bases, with 11 bases between the two germline ends.

This chain uses TRBV29-1 with TRBJ2-7, with D possibly TRBD2 on 7 matching bases. This CDR3 has 14 residues. Germline CDR1 is SQVTM and CDR2 is ANQGSEA. The V end lost 6 bases, the J end lost 0 bases, and 15 bases lay between the germline ends. The CDR3 DNA is TGCAGCGTGGCGCGGGGGCCTGACTCCTACGAGCAGTACTTC. Translated, it gives CSVARGPDSYEQYF.

The chain links TRBV29-1 to TRBJ2-2, with 10 nucleotides matching TRBD2. Germline V lookup: CDR1 SQVTM, CDR2 ANQGSEA. The CDR3 length is 15 residues. After removal of 4 bases from V and 0 bases from J, the junction contained 2 bases not matched to a gene. The DNA of the CDR3 is TGCAGCGTTGTTAGCGGGAGGCCGAACACCGGGGAGCTGTTTTTT. Translation: CSVVSGRPNTGELFF.

The chain uses TRBV6-1 and TRBJ2-1; TRBD2 matches at 8 bases. Germline V CDR1 and CDR2: MNHNS, SASEGT. The V segment lost 8 bases and the J segment 8 bases; nucleotides outside the gene matches: 11. CDR3 length: 14 residues. This CDR3 is CASAGGGRSHEQFF. CDR3 DNA: TGTGCCAGCGCGGGGGGCGGGAGATCCCATGAGCAGTTCTTC.

J is TRBJ1-3 and V is TRBV5-1; 7 bases fit TRBD1. With 5 bases clipped from V and 4 bases from J, the junction kept 6 bases outside the gene matches. The CDR3 extends over 14 amino acids. Germline loops: CDR1 SGHRS, CDR2 YFSETQ. The DNA of the CDR3 is TGCGCCAGCAGTTTGACAGGGATAGGAAACACCATATATTTT. This gives the protein CASSLTGIGNTIYF.

V and J are TRBV5-1 and TRBJ2-2; no firm D call. The germline V gene encodes CDR1 SGHRS and CDR2 YFSETQ. This CDR3 contains 16 residues. Trimming left V 1 base short and J 2 bases short, with 12 bases between. CDR3 nucleotides: TGCGCCAGCAGCTTGTCTCGGTTCTCTAACACCGGGGAGCTGTTTTTT. This codes for CASSLSRFSNTGELFF.

In this sample, this clone turned up once. The gene calls are TRBV18 and TRBJ1-1; 7 nucleotides agree with TRBD1. V lost 5 bases and J lost 11; bases outside the gene matches: 5. The germline CDR1 and CDR2 sequences are KGHSH and LQKENI. The CDR3 covers 11 residues. The CDR3 DNA reads TGTGCCAGCTCAGCCGACAGGGACGCTTTCTTT. Its translation: CASSADRDAFF.